The rows below give T cell receptor beta chains drawn from one sample of a study of shared clonotypes between healthy human individuals. Sequencing used immunoSEQ multiplex PCR; TCRdb keeps in-frame clones, though not all of them. The sample holds over 1.4 million clones, roughly 96% seen once. The sample was naive CD4+ T cells sorted from blood. The receptors originated from a man aged 25 to 40 in good health. CDR3s include the opening cysteine and the closing phenylalanine or tryptophan. The order of the fields is CDR3 protein, CDR3 DNA, V gene, J gene, clone size, CDR3 length, D gene. A D gene is named only where the DNA matches it firmly. A row's size may be missing; if present it is once, few, many or a size class.

CDR3 protein: CASSEEELSDTQYF; CDR3 DNA: TGTGCCAGCAGTGAAGAAGAGTTGTCAGATACGCAGTATTTT; V gene: TRBV6-4; J gene: TRBJ2-3; clone size: NA; CDR3 length: 14; D gene: NA
CDR3 protein: CASSLVRGPRLEQFF; CDR3 DNA: TGTGCCAGCAGCTTAGTAAGGGGGCCAAGACTTGAGCAGTTCTTC; V gene: TRBV11-2; J gene: TRBJ2-1; clone size: NA; CDR3 length: 15; D gene: TRBD1
CDR3 protein: CASSTSGGEQYF; CDR3 DNA: TGTGCCAGCAGCACTAGCGGGGGAGAGCAGTACTTC; V gene: TRBV5-6; J gene: TRBJ2-7; clone size: NA; CDR3 length: 12; D gene: TRBD2
CDR3 protein: CASSSSGTPSRDEQYF; CDR3 DNA: TGCGCCAGCAGCTCCTCCGGGACCCCTTCTCGGGACGAGCAGTACTTC; V gene: TRBV5-1; J gene: TRBJ2-7; clone size: NA; CDR3 length: 16; D gene: NA
CDR3 protein: CASSKVDGPDTQYF; CDR3 DNA: TGTGCCAGCAGCAAAGTCGACGGGCCAGATACGCAGTATTTT; V gene: TRBV21-1; J gene: TRBJ2-3; clone size: NA; CDR3 length: 14; D gene: NA
CDR3 protein: CAGPGQTNMSTDTQYF; CDR3 DNA: TGTGCCGGCCCGGGGCAGACGAACATGAGCACAGATACGCAGTATTTT; V gene: TRBV11-2; J gene: TRBJ2-3; clone size: once; CDR3 length: 16; D gene: NA
CDR3 protein: CASSLAGPGGYEQYF; CDR3 DNA: TGCGCCAGCAGCCTAGCGGGTCCGGGGGGCTACGAGCAGTACTTC; V gene: TRBV4-1; J gene: TRBJ2-7; clone size: NA; CDR3 length: 15; D gene: TRBD2
CDR3 protein: CASSEGFPYEQYF; CDR3 DNA: TGTGCCAGCAGTGAAGGGTTCCCCTACGAGCAGTACTTC; V gene: TRBV6-1; J gene: TRBJ2-7; clone size: NA; CDR3 length: 13; D gene: NA
CDR3 protein: CASSFNRDVAKNIQYF; CDR3 DNA: TGCGCCAGCAGCTTTAACAGGGACGTAGCCAAAAACATTCAGTACTTC; V gene: TRBV5-1; J gene: TRBJ2-4; clone size: NA; CDR3 length: 16; D gene: NA
CDR3 protein: CAWSSPGLARYF; CDR3 DNA: TGTGCCTGGAGTTCTCCCGGACTAGCGAGGTACTTC; V gene: TRBV30; J gene: TRBJ2-5; clone size: NA; CDR3 length: 12; D gene: TRBD2
CDR3 protein: CASSESGLSTDTQYF; CDR3 DNA: TGTGCCAGCAGTGAAAGCGGGCTAAGCACAGATACGCAGTATTTT; V gene: TRBV6-4; J gene: TRBJ2-3; clone size: NA; CDR3 length: 15; D gene: NA